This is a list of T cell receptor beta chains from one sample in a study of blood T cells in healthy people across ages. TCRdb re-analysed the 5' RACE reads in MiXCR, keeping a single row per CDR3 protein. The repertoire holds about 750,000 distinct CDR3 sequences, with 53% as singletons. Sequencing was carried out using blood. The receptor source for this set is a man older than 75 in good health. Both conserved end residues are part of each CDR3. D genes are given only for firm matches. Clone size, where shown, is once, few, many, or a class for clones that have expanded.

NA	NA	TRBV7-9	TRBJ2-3	CASSLETGYAYF	TGTGCCAGCAGCCTGGAAACCGGATACGCGTATTTT
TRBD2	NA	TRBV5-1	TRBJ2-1	CASSLGAGGSYNEQFF	TGCGCCAGCAGCTTGGGGGCGGGAGGGTCCTACAATGAGCAGTTCTTC
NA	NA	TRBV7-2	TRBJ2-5	CASSSGAVETQYF	TGTGCCAGCAGCTCTGGGGCGGTTGAGACCCAGTACTTC
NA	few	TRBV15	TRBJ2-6	CATSRVRISGANVLTF	TGTGCCACCAGCAGAGTTAGGATCTCTGGGGCCAACGTCCTGACTTTC
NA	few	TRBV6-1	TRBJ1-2	CASSVRDSNYGYTF	TGTGCCAGCAGTGTACGGGACTCTAACTATGGCTACACCTTC
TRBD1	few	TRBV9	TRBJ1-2	CASSVTGPGGFGYTF	TGTGCCAGCAGCGTGACAGGGCCGGGAGGGTTTGGCTACACCTTC
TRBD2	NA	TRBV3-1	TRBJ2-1	CASSSELAGASEQFF	TGTGCCAGCAGCTCCGAACTAGCGGGTGCGTCTGAGCAGTTCTTC
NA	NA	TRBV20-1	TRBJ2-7	CSARLGNEQYF	TGCAGTGCTAGACTAGGTAACGAGCAGTACTTC
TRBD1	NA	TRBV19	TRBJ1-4	CASRPRDRGNEKLFF	TGTGCCAGTAGGCCACGGGACAGGGGGAATGAAAAACTGTTTTTT
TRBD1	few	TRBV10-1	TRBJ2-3	CASSELGQAPGYAYF	TGCGCCAGCAGTGAGCTCGGACAGGCTCCGGGATACGCGTATTTT
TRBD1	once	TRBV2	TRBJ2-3	CASRGADPGDRYAYF	TGTGCCAGCAGGGGAGCGGACCCAGGGGACAGATACGCGTATTTT
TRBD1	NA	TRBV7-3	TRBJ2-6	CASSSGTGVGANVLTF	TGTGCCAGCAGCTCCGGGACAGGGGTTGGGGCCAACGTCCTGACTTTC
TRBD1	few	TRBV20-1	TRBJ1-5	CSAAGGKGPQHF	TGCAGTGCTGCAGGGGGAAAGGGGCCCCAGCATTTT
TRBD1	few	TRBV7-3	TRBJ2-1	CASSLKGQGSYNEQFF	TGTGCCAGCAGCCTTAAAGGACAGGGGTCCTACAATGAGCAGTTCTTC
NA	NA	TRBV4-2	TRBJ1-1	CASSPREQGNTEAFF	TGTGCCAGCAGCCCTAGAGAACAGGGAAACACTGAAGCTTTCTTT
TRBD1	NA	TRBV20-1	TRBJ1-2	CSASGQGYNYGYTF	TGCAGTGCCTCCGGACAGGGTTATAACTATGGCTACACCTTC
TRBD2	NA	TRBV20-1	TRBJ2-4	CSASPAGGSDIQYF	TGCAGTGCTAGTCCCGCGGGGGGCTCGGACATTCAGTACTTC
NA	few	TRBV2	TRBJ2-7	CASSVKLSSYEQYF	TGTGCCAGCAGTGTAAAGCTGAGCTCCTACGAGCAGTACTTC
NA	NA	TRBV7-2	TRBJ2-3	CASSLRPGGGASSDTQYF	TGTGCCAGCAGCTTAAGGCCCGGGGGCGGGGCTAGCTCAGATACGCAGTATTTT
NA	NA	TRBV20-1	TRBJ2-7	CSARDPSTYEQYF	TGCAGTGCTAGAGACCCCTCTACTTACGAGCAGTACTTC
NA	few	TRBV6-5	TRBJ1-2	CASGREKYGYTF	TGTGCCAGCGGCAGGGAGAAGTATGGCTACACCTTC
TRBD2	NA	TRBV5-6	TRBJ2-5	CASSLTPSSGRKDEQYF	TGTGCCAGCAGCTTGACGCCTTCTAGCGGGAGAAAGGATGAGCAGTACTTC
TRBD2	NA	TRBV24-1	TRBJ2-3	CATSDLLAGGTDTQYF	TGTGCCACCAGTGACCTACTAGCGGGAGGCACAGATACGCAGTATTTT
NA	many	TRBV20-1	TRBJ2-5	CSAVLLQETQYF	TGCAGTGCAGTCCTCTTGCAAGAGACCCAGTACTTC
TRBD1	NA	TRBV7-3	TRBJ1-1	CASSLTGQGLTEAFF	TGTGCCAGCAGCTTAACGGGACAGGGGTTAACTGAAGCTTTCTTT
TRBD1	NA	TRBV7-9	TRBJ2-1	CASSLAQGQGAYNEQFF	TGTGCCAGCAGCTTAGCTCAGGGACAGGGGGCCTACAATGAGCAGTTCTTC
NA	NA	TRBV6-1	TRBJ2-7	CASSAGTQAREQYF	TGTGCCAGCAGTGCCGGGACGCAGGCACGTGAGCAGTACTTC
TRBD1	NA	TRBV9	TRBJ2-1	CASSVSGTGGNEQFF	TGTGCCAGCAGCGTTAGCGGGACAGGGGGCAATGAGCAGTTCTTC
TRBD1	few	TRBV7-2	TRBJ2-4	CASSLDRGGIQYF	TGTGCCAGCAGCTTAGACAGGGGTGGCATTCAGTACTTC
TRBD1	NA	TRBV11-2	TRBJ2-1	CASSLEDRVGQFF	TGTGCCAGCAGCTTAGAAGACAGGGTTGGGCAGTTCTTC
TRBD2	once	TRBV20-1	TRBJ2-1	CSARTLPGLAGANRGEQFF	TGCAGTGCTAGAACGTTACCGGGACTAGCGGGAGCTAACAGGGGTGAGCAGTTCTTC
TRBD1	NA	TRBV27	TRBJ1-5	CASRGTGGVNQPQHF	TGTGCCAGCAGGGGGACAGGGGGCGTCAATCAGCCCCAGCATTTT
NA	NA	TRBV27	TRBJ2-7	CASSLRGKVEQYF	TGTGCCAGCAGTTTACGAGGGAAGGTCGAGCAGTACTTC
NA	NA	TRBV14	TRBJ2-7	CASSFGLTSSYEQYF	TGTGCCAGCAGTTTCGGACTGACGAGCTCCTACGAGCAGTACTTC
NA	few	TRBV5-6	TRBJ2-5	CASSSRGKETQYF	TGTGCCAGCAGCTCCAGGGGAAAAGAGACCCAGTACTTC
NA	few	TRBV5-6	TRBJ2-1	CASSPPGPYEQFF	TGTGCCAGCAGCCCGCCCGGTCCTTATGAGCAGTTCTTC
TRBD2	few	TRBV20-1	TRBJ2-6	CCGRAGANVLTF	TGTTGTGGGAGGGCTGGGGCCAACGTCCTGACTTTC
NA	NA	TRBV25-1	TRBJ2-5	CASSEGFAGQETQYF	TGTGCCAGCAGTGAAGGATTCGCAGGGCAAGAGACCCAGTACTTC
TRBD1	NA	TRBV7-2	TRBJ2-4	CASSDRGPKNIQYF	TGTGCCAGCAGCGACAGGGGTCCCAAAAACATTCAGTACTTC
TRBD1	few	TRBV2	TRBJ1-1	CASSAGGRNTEAFF	TGTGCCAGCAGTGCAGGGGGTCGGAACACTGAAGCTTTCTTT
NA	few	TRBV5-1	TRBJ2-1	CASSLDGGTPFYNEQFF	TGCGCCAGCAGCTTGGACGGCGGGACTCCGTTCTACAATGAGCAGTTCTTC
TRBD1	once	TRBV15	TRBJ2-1	CATGQDLTVSYNEQFF	TGTGCCACCGGACAGGACCTTACCGTCTCCTACAATGAGCAGTTCTTC
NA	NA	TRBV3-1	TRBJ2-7	CASSQDSAAGSYEQYF	TGTGCCAGCAGCCAAGATTCGGCGGCAGGTTCCTACGAGCAGTACTTC
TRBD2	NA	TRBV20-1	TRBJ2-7	CSARDWASGRYEQYF	TGCAGTGCTAGAGATTGGGCTAGCGGGAGGTACGAGCAGTACTTC
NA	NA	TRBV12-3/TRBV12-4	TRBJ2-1	CASTVTEAHNEQFF	TGTGCCAGCACTGTGACCGAGGCCCACAATGAGCAGTTCTTC
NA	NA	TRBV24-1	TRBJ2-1	CATSDLGKVGGNEQFF	TGTGCCACCAGTGATTTGGGGAAGGTTGGTGGCAATGAGCAGTTCTTC
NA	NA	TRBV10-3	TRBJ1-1	CAISERGSNTEAFF	TGTGCCATCAGTGAGCGGGGGAGCAACACTGAAGCTTTCTTT
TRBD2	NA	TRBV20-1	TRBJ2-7	CSAGPLAGGPEQYF	TGCAGTGCTGGCCCGCTAGCGGGAGGCCCCGAGCAGTACTTC